What follows describes a single T cell receptor beta chain. Antigen: not known. Assay used: immunoSEQ multiplex PCR; TCRdb lists only in-frame clones, some missing. The sample holds approximately 41,000 clones; roughly 80% are singletons and the top ten take 5.1%. The sample originates from a study of a mutant IDH1 vaccine in newly diagnosed glioma. This CDR3 is 13 amino acids long. Germline CDR1 reads ENHRY; CDR2 reads SYGVKD. V gave up 6 bases and J gave up 6 bases; unmatched junction bases: 6. Time point defined: week 23, last vaccination. What each vaccine dose contained was 300 ug of mutant IDH1 20-mer peptide, accompanied by topical imiquimod.

The chain has TRBV10-3 and TRBJ2-7; 9 nucleotides align to TRBD2. Sequencing used PBMCs, obtained from a glioma patient whose treatment included an IDH1 peptide vaccine. The receptor comes from a man aged 35 to 55 with glioma. CDR3 sequence reads: CAIRGTSRGEQYF. For the CDR3, the DNA is TGTGCCATCAGGGGGACTAGCAGGGGCGAGCAGTACTTC.